The sequence of this T cell receptor (beta chain) was determined in a study of T cell responses to AZD1222 COVID-19 vaccine. The CDR3 runs to 12 residues. CDR1 SNHLY and CDR2 FYNNEI come from the germline V gene. Trimming took off 4 bases at V and 1 base at J, with 5 bases between the two ends. With regard to this clone: Its matching antigen is unknown.

Overall study results and limits: It should be noted that donors were predominantly white British and more often female, and clonal diversity was possibly underestimated. Repertoires were obtained solely post-peak T cell response. Compared with day 0, the breadth and depth of the Spike-specific TCR repertoire rose significantly after two doses of AZD1222. Reportedly, close to half of spike-specific TCRs are directed against unmutated variant regions.

TCRdb's copy holds only in-frame clones and misses some; the assay was immunoSEQ multiplex PCR. The profile covers about 80,000 clones, with around 93% appearing a single time and around 8% taken by the ten largest. This sequence originates from an adult who received the AZD1222 COVID-19 vaccine. The genes are TRBV2 and TRBJ2-7; a possible D gene is TRBD2 (5 bases). The material was peripheral blood, obtained 28 days after the second AZD1222 dose. In nucleotides, the CDR3 is TGTGCCAGCAGTGGGAGGTCCTACGAGCAGTACTTC. Encoded protein: CASSGRSYEQYF.